This TCR beta chain was captured in a study of follicular helper T cells after annual influenza vaccination. About the research overall: Across the 2013-2014, 2014-2015 and 2015-2016 vaccination seasons, some subjects were resampled.

The J segment lost 5 bases and the V segment lost 5 bases, leaving 8 bases of the junction unmatched. There are 15 residues in the CDR3. Germline values: CDR1 SNHLY, CDR2 FYNNEI. The time point: 2014-2015 season, pre-vaccination. Donors were community-dwelling with no influenza vaccine in the prior 6 months. Non-naive CD4+CXCR5+PD-1+ cTfh were sorted into ICOS+CD38+ and ICOS-CD38- fractions. Only in-frame clones appear in the TCRdb table, and some are missing; sequencing was by immunoSEQ multiplex PCR. The table includes over 25,000 clones, approximately 81% detected once. The sequence was collected from an adult who received the influenza vaccine. The chain is built from TRBV2 and TRBJ2-5, with 10 bases matching TRBD1. Source: CXCR5+ CD38- circulating T follicular helper cells from blood, taken on the day of influenza vaccination. Noted subset: circulating Tfh, non-naive CD4+CXCR5+PD-1+ (ICOS+CD38+ or ICOS-CD38-). In nucleotides, the CDR3 is TGTGCCAGCAGTCGGGACAGGGGTCCCGAGGAGACCCAGTACTTC. It translates to CASSRDRGPEETQYF.